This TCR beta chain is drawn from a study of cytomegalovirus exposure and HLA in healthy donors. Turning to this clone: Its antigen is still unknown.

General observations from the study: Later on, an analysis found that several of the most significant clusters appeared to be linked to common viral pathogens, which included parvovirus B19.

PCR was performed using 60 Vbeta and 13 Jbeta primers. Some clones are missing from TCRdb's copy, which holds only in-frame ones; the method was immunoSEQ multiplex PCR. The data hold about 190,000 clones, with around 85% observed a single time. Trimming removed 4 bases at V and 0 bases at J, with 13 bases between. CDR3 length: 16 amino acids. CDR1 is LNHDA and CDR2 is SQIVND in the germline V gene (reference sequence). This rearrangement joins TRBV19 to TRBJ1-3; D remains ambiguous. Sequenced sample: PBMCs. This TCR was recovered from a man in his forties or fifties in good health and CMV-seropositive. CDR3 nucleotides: TGTGCCAGTAGTAGCGCCGAAACCTACTCTGGAAACACCATATATTTT. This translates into CASSSAETYSGNTIYF.